This T cell receptor beta chain was identified in a study of T cells in Graves' hyperthyroidism and ophthalmopathy. RNA transcripts provided the source from which TCR beta CDR3 regions were amplified. A first-round RT-PCR of the TCR CDR3 used the HTBI primer set. Using its own MiXCR run on the multiplex PCR reads, TCRdb lists one record per CDR3 protein. The sample yields 300,000 to 350,000 distinct CDR3 sequences, roughly a fifth seen once. Whole-study results and caveats: The model predicted ophthalmopathy a median approximately 6 months before onset. Patients with ophthalmopathy were separated from those with stable hyperthyroidism by a 13 V-J model.

Looked up from germline, CDR1 is DFQATT and CDR2 is SNEGSKA (reference sequence). Trimming cost V 3 bases and J 4 bases; bases outside gene matches: 5. CDR3 length: 14 amino acids. In making diagnoses, clinical symptoms, serum thyroxine and TRAb, thyroid ultrasound and orbital computed tomography were all used. This clonotype was observed many times. The antigen remains undetermined. The gene calls are TRBV20-1 and TRBJ2-1; 8 bases map to TRBD2. Source material: blood. The sequence was collected from a woman aged 45-59 years with Graves' hyperthyroidism. The CDR3, as DNA: TGCAGTGCTAGGGTAGCGGGGCTATACAATGAGCAGTTCTTC. Its translation: CSARVAGLYNEQFF.